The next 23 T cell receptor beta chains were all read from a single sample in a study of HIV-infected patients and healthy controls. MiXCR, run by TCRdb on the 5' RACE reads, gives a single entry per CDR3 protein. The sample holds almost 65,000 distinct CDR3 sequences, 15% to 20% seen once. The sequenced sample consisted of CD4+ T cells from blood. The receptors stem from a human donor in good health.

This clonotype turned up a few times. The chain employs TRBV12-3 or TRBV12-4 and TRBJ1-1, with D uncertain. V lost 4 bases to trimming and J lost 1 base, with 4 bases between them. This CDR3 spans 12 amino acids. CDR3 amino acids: CASSWGNTEAFF. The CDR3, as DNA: TGTGCCAGCAGTTGGGGGAACACTGAAGCTTTCTTT.

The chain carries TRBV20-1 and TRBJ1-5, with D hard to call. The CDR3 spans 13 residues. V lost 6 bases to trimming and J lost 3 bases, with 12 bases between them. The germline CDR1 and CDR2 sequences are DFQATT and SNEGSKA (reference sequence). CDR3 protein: CSAQADTNQPQHF. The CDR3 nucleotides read TGCAGTGCCCAGGCCGATACCAATCAGCCCCAGCATTTT.

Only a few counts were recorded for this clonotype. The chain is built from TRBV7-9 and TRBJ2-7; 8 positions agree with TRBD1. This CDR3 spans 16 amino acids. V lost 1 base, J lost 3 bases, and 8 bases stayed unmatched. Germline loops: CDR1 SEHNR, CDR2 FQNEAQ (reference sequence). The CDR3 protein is CASSLDRTGPRYEQYF. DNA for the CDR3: TGTGCCAGCAGCTTAGACCGGACAGGGCCCCGCTACGAGCAGTACTTC.

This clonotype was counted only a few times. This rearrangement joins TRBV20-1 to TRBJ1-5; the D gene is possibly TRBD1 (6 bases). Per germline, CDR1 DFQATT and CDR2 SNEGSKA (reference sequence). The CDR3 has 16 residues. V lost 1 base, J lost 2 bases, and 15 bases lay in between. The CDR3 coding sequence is TGCAGTGCTAGAGCTTTCAGGGGAAGGGGCAATCAGCCCCAGCATTTT. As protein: CSARAFRGRGNQPQHF.

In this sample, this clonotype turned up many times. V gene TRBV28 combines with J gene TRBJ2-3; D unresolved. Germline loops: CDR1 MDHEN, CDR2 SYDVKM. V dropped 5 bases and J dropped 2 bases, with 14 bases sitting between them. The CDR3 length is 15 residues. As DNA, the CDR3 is TGTGCCAGCAGTCTCCCCACAGAACTCACAGATACGCAGTATTTT. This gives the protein CASSLPTELTDTQYF.

CDR3 loop: CASRGESYEQYF. In nucleotides, the CDR3 is TGTGCCAGTCGAGGGGAGTCCTACGAGCAGTACTTC. The rearrangement uses TRBV2 and TRBJ2-7; TRBD1 or TRBD2 may be the D gene (5 bases each). The CDR3 is made up of 12 amino acids. Trimming removed 9 bases at V and 1 base at J, with 10 bases between. Germline V gives CDR1 SNHLY, CDR2 FYNNEI.

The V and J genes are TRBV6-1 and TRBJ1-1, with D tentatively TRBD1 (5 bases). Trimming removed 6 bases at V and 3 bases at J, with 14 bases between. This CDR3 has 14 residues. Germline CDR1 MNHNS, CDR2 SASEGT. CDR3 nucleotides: TGTGCCAGCAGCGAAACTGACAGCTACACTGAAGCTTTCTTT. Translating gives CASSETDSYTEAFF.

The CDR3 DNA follows: TGTGCCAGCAGCTTAATAGGGCAGGGAGCCTACGAGCAGTACTTC. Translating it yields CASSLIGQGAYEQYF. The chain couples TRBV7-2 to TRBJ2-7; D is tentatively TRBD1 or TRBD2 (5 bases each). Germline V gene data show CDR1 as SGHTA and CDR2 as FQGNSA. The V end was cut by 2 bases, the J end by 2 bases, with 13 bases between. The CDR3 loop spans 15 amino acids.

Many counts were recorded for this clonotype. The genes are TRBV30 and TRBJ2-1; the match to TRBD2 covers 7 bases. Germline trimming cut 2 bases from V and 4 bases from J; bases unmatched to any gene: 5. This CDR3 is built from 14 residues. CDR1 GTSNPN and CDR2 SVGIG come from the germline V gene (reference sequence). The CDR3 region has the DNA TGTGCCTGGAGTAAAAGCGGGATATACAATGAGCAGTTCTTC. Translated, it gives CAWSKSGIYNEQFF.

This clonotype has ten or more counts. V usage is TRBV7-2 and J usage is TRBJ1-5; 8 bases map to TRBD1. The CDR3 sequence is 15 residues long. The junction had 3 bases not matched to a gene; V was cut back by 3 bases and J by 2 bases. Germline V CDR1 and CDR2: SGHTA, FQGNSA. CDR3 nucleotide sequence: TGTGCCAGCAGCTTGGAGACAGGGGGCAATCAGCCCCAGCATTTT. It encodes CASSLETGGNQPQHF.

CDR3 bases: TGTGCCAGTAGGGACTTTCGGCAGGGGGCCCACAATGAGCAGTTCTTC. The encoded protein is CASRDFRQGAHNEQFF. J is TRBJ2-1 and V is TRBV19, with TRBD1 matching over 8 bases. Germline-derived CDR1 and CDR2 are LNHDA and SQIVND (reference sequence). CDR3 size: 16 residues. V lost 6 bases, J lost 5 bases, and 12 bases stayed unmatched.

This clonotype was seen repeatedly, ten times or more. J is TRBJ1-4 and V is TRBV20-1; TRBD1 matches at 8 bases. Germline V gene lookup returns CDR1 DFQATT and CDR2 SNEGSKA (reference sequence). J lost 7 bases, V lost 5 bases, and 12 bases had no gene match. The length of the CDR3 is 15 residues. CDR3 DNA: TGCAGTGCTCAGGAACGGACAGGGCTGAGTGAAAAACTGTTTTTT. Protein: CSAQERTGLSEKLFF.

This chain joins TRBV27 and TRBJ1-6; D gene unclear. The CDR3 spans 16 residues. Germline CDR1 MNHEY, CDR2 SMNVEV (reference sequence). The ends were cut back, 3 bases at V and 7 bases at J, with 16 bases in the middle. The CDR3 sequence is CASSFDLRAANSPLHF. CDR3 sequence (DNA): TGTGCCAGCAGTTTCGATTTGCGGGCTGCGAATTCACCCCTCCACTTT.

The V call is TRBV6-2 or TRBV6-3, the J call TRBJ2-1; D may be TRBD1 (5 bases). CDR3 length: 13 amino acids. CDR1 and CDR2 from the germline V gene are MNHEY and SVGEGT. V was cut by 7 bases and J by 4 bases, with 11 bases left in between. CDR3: CASKGDQYNEQFF. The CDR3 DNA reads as TGTGCCAGCAAAGGGGATCAATACAATGAGCAGTTCTTC.

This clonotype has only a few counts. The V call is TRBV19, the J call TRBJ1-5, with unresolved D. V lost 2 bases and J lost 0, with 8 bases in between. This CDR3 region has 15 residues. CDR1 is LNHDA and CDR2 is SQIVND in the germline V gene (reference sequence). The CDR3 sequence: CASSIRAISNQPQHF. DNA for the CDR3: TGTGCCAGTAGTATACGGGCGATTAGCAATCAGCCCCAGCATTTT. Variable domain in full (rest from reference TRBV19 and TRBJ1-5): DGGITQSPKYLFRKEGQNVTLSCEQNLNHDAMYWYRQDPGQGLRLIYYSQIVNDFQKGDIAEGYSVSREKKESFPLTVTSAQKNPTAFYLCASSIRAISNQPQHFGDGTRLSIL.

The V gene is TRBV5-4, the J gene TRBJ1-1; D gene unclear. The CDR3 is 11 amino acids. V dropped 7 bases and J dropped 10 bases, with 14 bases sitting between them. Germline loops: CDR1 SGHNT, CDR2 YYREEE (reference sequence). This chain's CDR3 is CASGKEVGAFF. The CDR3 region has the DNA TGTGCCAGCGGCAAGGAGGTCGGAGCTTTCTTT.

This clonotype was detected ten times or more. This CDR3 reads CAIRDNTEAFF. The CDR3 nucleotides are TGTGCCATCCGGGACAACACTGAAGCTTTCTTT. The V call is TRBV10-3, the J call TRBJ1-1; tentatively, D is TRBD1 (5 bases). Germline CDR1 is ENHRY and CDR2 is SYGVKD. V was clipped by 8 bases and J by 2 bases, with 6 bases between them. This CDR3 is built from 11 residues.

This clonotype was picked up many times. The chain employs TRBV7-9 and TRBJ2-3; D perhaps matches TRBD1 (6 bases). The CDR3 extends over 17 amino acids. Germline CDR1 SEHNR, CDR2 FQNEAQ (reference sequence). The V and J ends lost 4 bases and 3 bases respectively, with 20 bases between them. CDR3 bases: TGTGCCAGCAGCTCCTACGACAGAGGGGGTTTAACAGATACGCAGTATTTT. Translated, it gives CASSSYDRGGLTDTQYF.

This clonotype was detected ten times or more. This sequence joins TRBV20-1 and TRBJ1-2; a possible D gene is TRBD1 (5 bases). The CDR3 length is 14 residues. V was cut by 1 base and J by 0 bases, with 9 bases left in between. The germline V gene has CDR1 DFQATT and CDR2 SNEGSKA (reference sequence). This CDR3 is CSARVAGTNYGYTF. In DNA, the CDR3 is TGCAGTGCTAGAGTAGCAGGGACTAACTATGGCTACACCTTC.

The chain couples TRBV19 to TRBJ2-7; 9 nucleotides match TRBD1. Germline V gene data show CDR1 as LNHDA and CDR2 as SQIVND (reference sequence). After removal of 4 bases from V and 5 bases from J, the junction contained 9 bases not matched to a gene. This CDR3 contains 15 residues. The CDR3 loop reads CASSSPGTGKNEQYF. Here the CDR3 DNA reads TGTGCCAGTAGTAGCCCCGGGACAGGGAAAAACGAGCAGTACTTC.

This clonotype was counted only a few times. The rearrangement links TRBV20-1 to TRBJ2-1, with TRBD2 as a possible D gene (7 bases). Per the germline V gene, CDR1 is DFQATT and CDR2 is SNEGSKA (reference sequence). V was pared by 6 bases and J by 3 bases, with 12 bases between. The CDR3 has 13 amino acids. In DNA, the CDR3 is TGCAGTGCAGGGGGGGCCGTCTACAATGAGCAGTTCTTC. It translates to CSAGGAVYNEQFF.

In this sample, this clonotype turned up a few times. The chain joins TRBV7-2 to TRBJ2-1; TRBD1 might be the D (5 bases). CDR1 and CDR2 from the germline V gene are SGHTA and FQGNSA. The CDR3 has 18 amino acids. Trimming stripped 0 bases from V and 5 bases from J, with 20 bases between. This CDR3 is CASSLALYGQGKDNEQFF. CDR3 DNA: TGTGCCAGCAGCTTAGCGCTATATGGACAAGGGAAGGACAATGAGCAGTTCTTC.

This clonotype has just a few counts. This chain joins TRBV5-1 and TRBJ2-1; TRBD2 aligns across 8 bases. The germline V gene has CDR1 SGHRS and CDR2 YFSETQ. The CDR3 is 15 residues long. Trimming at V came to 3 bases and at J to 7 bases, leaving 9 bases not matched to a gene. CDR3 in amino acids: CASSWSGLASNEQFF. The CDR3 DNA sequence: TGCGCCAGCAGCTGGTCCGGACTAGCATCAAATGAGCAGTTCTTC.